The 4 T cell receptor beta chains given below trace back to one sample, sequenced in a study of Ad26.COV2.S vaccination and SARS-CoV-2 variants. TCRdb keeps only in-frame clones here, not all; method: immunoSEQ multiplex PCR. This sample has 300,000 to 500,000 clones; about 88% occur once, and the top ten carry under 3.5%. Treatment: around 19 received Ad26.COV2.S at low or high dose, single or two shots; a few received placebo; per-sample allocation not given. Specimen acquisition occurred on day 63 following the initial vaccine or placebo injection. The starting material was peripheral blood, obtained in a trial of Ad26.COV2.S vaccine versus placebo. The source is a person aged 18-60 years who received the Ad26.COV2.S COVID-19 vaccine or a placebo.

The count of this clone is one. The chain has TRBV7-2 and TRBJ1-1; D unresolved. The CDR3 runs to 15 residues. Per germline, CDR1 SGHTA and CDR2 FQGNSA. Trimming pared 1 base from V and 8 bases from J, leaving 17 bases between. The CDR3 DNA follows: TGTGCCAGCAGCTTAGATACTGGAAACGGGCGCGAAGCTTTCTTT. This sequence encodes CASSLDTGNGREAFF.

In its sample, this clone was seen once. V and J are TRBV27 and TRBJ1-2; a weak D match, TRBD1 (5 bases). V lost 5 bases and J 7 bases, leaving 14 bases between the germline ends. CDR1 and CDR2 from the germline V gene are MNHEY and SMNVEV (reference sequence). The CDR3 contains 13 residues. The CDR3, as DNA: TGTGCCAGCAGTGTCCCGACGGGGGGTGGCTACACCTTC. It is translated as CASSVPTGGGYTF.

The gene calls are TRBV19 and TRBJ2-1; D might be TRBD2 (6 bases). CDR3 length: 17 residues. Trimming cost V 5 bases and J 7 bases, with 24 bases left between them. Germline-derived CDR1 and CDR2 are LNHDA and SQIVND (reference sequence). CDR3 nucleotide sequence: TGTGCCAGTAGTCCTACCCTTATGCGGGGATACGGTAATGAGCAGTTCTTC. Its protein is CASSPTLMRGYGNEQFF.

The chain recombines TRBV7-8 with TRBJ1-5; D uncertain. The CDR3 runs to 13 residues. CDR1 is SGHVS, CDR2 FQNEAQ, per germline. The ends were cut back, 0 bases at V and 6 bases at J, with 6 bases in the middle. The CDR3 is CASSLAPGQPQHF. The CDR3, as DNA: TGTGCCAGCAGCTTAGCGCCTGGTCAGCCCCAGCATTTT.